These T cell receptor beta chains were read from a single sample in a study of T cells in Graves' hyperthyroidism and ophthalmopathy. TCRdb re-called the multiplex PCR reads through MiXCR, storing one row per CDR3 protein. This table has roughly 570,000 distinct CDR3 sequences, around 46% appearing once. The sample comprised peripheral blood or thyroid tissue (not recorded which). The receptors stem from an adult woman with Graves' disease, either hyperthyroidism or ophthalmopathy (not recorded which). CDR3s include the opening cysteine and the closing phenylalanine or tryptophan. Each record gives: J gene, D gene, CDR3 length, V gene, clone size, CDR3 protein, CDR3 DNA. The D gene is left open where the match is weak. Clone size, where shown, is once, few, many, or a class for clones that have expanded.

J: TRBJ1-2; D: TRBD1; length: 15; V: TRBV5-4; size: NA; CDR3: CASLDRLPPNYGYTF; DNA: TGTGCCAGTTTGGACAGGCTACCTCCTAACTATGGCTACACCTTC
J: TRBJ2-7; D: NA; length: 14; V: TRBV7-2; size: NA; CDR3: CATLLVNGSYEQYF; DNA: TGTGCCACCCTGTTGGTGAATGGCTCCTACGAGCAGTACTTC
J: TRBJ2-5; D: NA; length: 13; V: TRBV15; size: NA; CDR3: CATSRDLWETQYF; DNA: TGTGCCACCAGCAGGGACCTATGGGAGACCCAGTACTTC
J: TRBJ1-5; D: NA; length: 15; V: TRBV12-3/TRBV12-4; size: NA; CDR3: CASSPTSGFQETQHF; DNA: TGTGCCAGCAGTCCGACTAGCGGGTTCCAAGAGACCCAGCATTTT
J: TRBJ2-5; D: NA; length: 12; V: TRBV20-1; size: NA; CDR3: CSAKGRGRTQCF; DNA: TGCAGTGCCAAGGGAAGGGGAAGGACCCAGTGCTTC
J: TRBJ1-2; D: NA; length: 15; V: TRBV6-6; size: many; CDR3: CASSQGTAKGNRYTF; DNA: TGTGCCAGCAGTCAAGGGACGGCCAAAGGTAATCGCTACACCTTC
J: TRBJ2-5; D: NA; length: 15; V: TRBV28; size: few; CDR3: CASSTKYRAIETQYF; DNA: TGTGCCAGCAGTACCAAATACAGGGCAATCGAGACCCAGTACTTC
J: TRBJ1-2; D: NA; length: 16; V: TRBV10-3; size: many; CDR3: CAIKPRQKEDPYGYTF; DNA: TGTGCCATCAAACCCCGACAGAAGGAAGACCCCTATGGCTACACCTTC
J: TRBJ1-5; D: NA; length: 18; V: TRBV6-6; size: once; CDR3: CASSRSTWKAPSRETQHF; DNA: TGTGCCAGCAGTCGTTCGACGTGGAAGGCCCCAAGCAGGGAGACCCAGCATTTT
J: TRBJ1-1; D: NA; length: 14; V: TRBV13; size: NA; CDR3: CASSQGLSNTEAFF; DNA: TGTGCCAGCAGCCAAGGCCTAAGCAACACTGAAGCTTTCTTT
J: TRBJ2-7; D: NA; length: 14; V: TRBV10-2; size: once; CDR3: CASSESALSYEQYF; DNA: TGCGCCAGCAGTGAGTCGGCCCTCTCCTACGAGCAGTACTTC
J: TRBJ2-6; D: TRBD1; length: 17; V: TRBV10-3; size: many; CDR3: CATAGGQGLSGANVLTF; DNA: TGTGCCACCGCCGGGGGACAGGGTCTGTCTGGGGCCAACGTCCTGACTTTC
J: TRBJ1-1; D: NA; length: 15; V: TRBV19; size: few; CDR3: CATRQSGSMNTEAFF; DNA: TGTGCCACCCGACAGAGCGGCTCAATGAACACTGAAGCTTTCTTT
J: TRBJ1-1; D: TRBD1; length: 13; V: TRBV6-6; size: many; CDR3: CASRGTGVTEAFF; DNA: TGTGCCAGCAGGGGGACAGGGGTGACTGAAGCTTTCTTT
J: TRBJ1-1; D: NA; length: 12; V: TRBV19; size: few; CDR3: CASTLGGIYAFF; DNA: TGTGCCAGTACCTTAGGTGGTATTTATGCTTTCTTT
J: TRBJ2-5; D: NA; length: 16; V: TRBV5-6; size: many; CDR3: CASSPGALRPGETQYF; DNA: TGTGCCAGCAGCCCGGGAGCACTTCGTCCCGGGGAGACCCAGTACTTC
J: TRBJ1-4; D: TRBD1; length: 10; V: TRBV7-9; size: NA; CDR3: CASSDDRGRF; DNA: TGTGCCAGCAGCGACGACAGGGGGCGATTC
J: TRBJ1-2; D: TRBD1; length: 14; V: TRBV15; size: many; CDR3: CATSTETGFHGYTF; DNA: TGTGCCACCAGCACCGAGACAGGGTTTCATGGCTACACCTTC
J: TRBJ2-2; D: NA; length: 16; V: TRBV14; size: many; CDR3: CASSPRRTGSGGELFF; DNA: TGTGCCAGCAGCCCTCGTCGCACAGGGTCGGGCGGGGAGCTGTTTTTT
J: TRBJ1-2; D: TRBD1; length: 13; V: TRBV14; size: many; CDR3: CASSQTGTYGYTF; DNA: TGTGCCAGCAGCCAGACAGGGACTTATGGCTACACCTTC
J: TRBJ1-1; D: NA; length: 14; V: TRBV12-3/TRBV12-4; size: many; CDR3: CASSFGGAGTEAFF; DNA: TGTGCCAGCAGTTTCGGGGGGGCGGGCACTGAAGCTTTCTTT
J: TRBJ2-2; D: NA; length: 14; V: TRBV7-9; size: NA; CDR3: CASSLTTSTGELFF; DNA: TGTGCCAGCAGCTTAACCACGAGCACTGGGGAGCTGTTTTTT
J: TRBJ1-1; D: TRBD1; length: 18; V: TRBV9; size: NA; CDR3: CASSPPRRTGQSNTEAFF; DNA: TGTGCCAGCAGCCCACCTCGACGGACAGGGCAGTCGAACACTGAAGCTTTCTTT
J: TRBJ1-4; D: NA; length: 14; V: TRBV12-3/TRBV12-4; size: many; CDR3: CASSPTTTNEKLFF; DNA: TGTGCCAGCAGCCCGACGACAACTAATGAAAAACTGTTTTTT
J: TRBJ2-5; D: NA; length: 16; V: TRBV24-1; size: many; CDR3: CATSDLRQGLGETQYF; DNA: TGTGCCACCAGTGATTTGCGCCAGGGCCTTGGGGAGACCCAGTACTTC
J: TRBJ1-5; D: NA; length: 13; V: TRBV20-1; size: many; CDR3: CSARQGENQPQHF; DNA: TGCAGTGCACGACAAGGGGAGAATCAGCCCCAGCATTTT
J: TRBJ1-1; D: NA; length: 15; V: TRBV2; size: NA; CDR3: CASRGGVGMNTEAFF; DNA: TGTGCCAGCAGGGGGGGAGTAGGGATGAACACTGAAGCTTTCTTT
J: TRBJ1-2; D: NA; length: 14; V: TRBV29-1; size: NA; CDR3: CSVTFQGQQDGYTF; DNA: TGCAGCGTTACGTTTCAGGGCCAACAGGATGGCTACACCTTC
J: TRBJ2-2; D: TRBD2; length: 17; V: TRBV7-9; size: many; CDR3: CASSPRGAGERTGELFF; DNA: TGTGCCAGCAGCCCCCGTGGAGCGGGAGAGCGTACCGGGGAGCTGTTTTTT
J: TRBJ1-2; D: NA; length: 14; V: TRBV7-2; size: NA; CDR3: CASSLAAGGHGYTF; DNA: TGTGCCAGCAGCTTAGCGGCCGGGGGCCATGGCTACACCTTC
J: TRBJ1-1; D: TRBD1; length: 15; V: TRBV7-2; size: NA; CDR3: CASSPRTGVGTEAFF; DNA: TGTGCCAGCAGCCCCCGGACAGGGGTAGGGACTGAAGCTTTCTTT
J: TRBJ2-5; D: NA; length: 13; V: TRBV4-1; size: many; CDR3: CASSQDGHRTQYF; DNA: TGCGCCAGCAGCCAAGATGGGCACCGCACCCAGTACTTC
J: TRBJ1-1; D: NA; length: 18; V: TRBV6-1; size: many; CDR3: CASSSSLSGGRENTEAFF; DNA: TGTGCCAGCAGTTCAAGCCTGTCAGGAGGCAGGGAGAACACTGAAGCTTTCTTT
J: TRBJ1-5; D: NA; length: 14; V: TRBV3-1; size: NA; CDR3: CASSQQGWDQPQHF; DNA: TGTGCCAGCAGCCAACAGGGATGGGATCAGCCCCAGCATTTT
J: TRBJ1-5; D: NA; length: 12; V: TRBV20-1; size: NA; CDR3: CSATGGSQPQHF; DNA: TGCAGTGCTACTGGGGGAAGTCAGCCCCAGCATTTT
J: TRBJ1-5; D: NA; length: 13; V: TRBV5-1; size: many; CDR3: CASREDSYQPQHF; DNA: TGCGCCAGCAGAGAGGACAGCTATCAGCCCCAGCATTTT
J: TRBJ1-2; D: TRBD1; length: 12; V: TRBV20-1; size: NA; CDR3: CSALDRGFGNTF; DNA: TGCAGTGCTTTAGACAGGGGCTTTGGAAACACCTTC